The rows below give T cell receptor beta chains drawn from one sample of a study of cytomegalovirus exposure and HLA in healthy donors. TCRdb keeps only in-frame clones here, not all; method: immunoSEQ multiplex PCR. Counted here are around 170,000 clones, approximately 80% occurring once; the ten biggest clones make up roughly 0.5%. Material for sequencing was PBMCs. Source of these receptors: a woman aged 45 to 65 in good health and CMV-seronegative. The CDR3 runs from the conserved cysteine through the conserved F or W. Fields, in order: clone size, J gene, V gene, D gene, CDR3 protein, CDR3 DNA. D genes are given only for firm matches. Clone size is given for some rows only: seen once, a few or many times, or a class if the clone is expanded.

NA TRBJ2-2 TRBV18 TRBD1 CASSQQGASNTGELFF TGTGCCAGCTCACAACAGGGGGCTTCAAACACCGGGGAGCTGTTTTTT
NA TRBJ2-7 TRBV28 TRBD1 CASSLEDRTTYEQYF TGTGCCAGCAGTTTAGAGGACAGGACCACCTACGAGCAGTACTTC
once TRBJ1-5 TRBV28 NA CASSFIEGYQPQHF TGTGCCAGCAGTTTTATTGAGGGCTACCAGCCCCAGCATTTT
NA TRBJ2-7 TRBV6-5 NA CASSSRDTSYEQYF TGTGCCAGCAGTTCCAGGGACACCTCCTACGAGCAGTACTTC
NA TRBJ1-2 TRBV5-1 TRBD1 CASSLARGQGARYTF TGCGCCAGCAGCTTGGCCCGGGGACAGGGGGCTCGCTACACCTTC
NA TRBJ2-3 TRBV11-2 NA CASSTKTRVSTDTQYF TGTGCCAGCAGCACAAAAACTAGGGTTAGCACAGATACGCAGTATTTT
NA TRBJ1-4 TRBV7-8 NA CASSLVQEKLFF TGTGCCAGCAGCTTAGTTCAGGAAAAACTGTTTTTT
few TRBJ1-2 TRBV10-1 NA CASSETPRQVDIDYGYTF TGCGCCAGCAGTGAGACACCTAGACAGGTGGATATTGACTATGGCTACACCTTC
NA TRBJ2-7 TRBV5-4 TRBD1 CASSWDRGRSYEQYF TGTGCCAGCAGCTGGGACAGGGGGCGCTCCTACGAGCAGTACTTC
NA TRBJ2-4 TRBV13 NA CASSQARREGGNIQYF TGTGCCAGCAGCCAAGCCCGGCGGGAAGGTGGGAACATTCAGTACTTC
NA TRBJ2-1 TRBV11-2 NA CASSLSGSYNEQFF TGTGCCAGCAGCTTGTCCGGGAGTTACAATGAGCAGTTCTTC
NA TRBJ1-2 TRBV6-6 NA CASSGSLGHGYTF TGTGCCAGCAGTGGTTCTTTGGGCCATGGCTACACCTTC
few TRBJ2-7 TRBV21-1 NA CASSKAPGGLYEQYF TGTGCCAGCAGCAAGGCCCCAGGGGGGCTCTACGAGCAGTACTTC
NA TRBJ2-2 TRBV5-4 TRBD2 CASSLGVLAGGPANTGELFF TGTGCCAGCAGCTTGGGTGTACTAGCGGGAGGGCCGGCCAACACCGGGGAGCTGTTTTTT
NA TRBJ2-1 TRBV7-3 NA CASSFGASSSYNEQFF TGTGCCAGCAGCTTTGGAGCTTCAAGCTCCTACAATGAGCAGTTCTTC
NA TRBJ1-6 TRBV4-1 TRBD1 CASSQLIRGRGINSPLHF TGCGCCAGCAGCCAGCTCATCCGTGGCAGGGGGATTAATTCACCCCTCCACTTT
NA TRBJ2-2 TRBV28 TRBD2 CASSIAGGPSGELFF TGTGCCAGCAGTATAGCGGGAGGGCCTTCCGGGGAGCTGTTTTTT
once TRBJ2-7 TRBV6-5 NA CASSYTPGSDSYEQYF TGTGCCAGCAGTTACACTCCTGGGAGCGACTCCTACGAGCAGTACTTC
NA TRBJ2-5 TRBV6-1 NA CASRLRDQETQYF TGTGCCAGCAGGCTTCGAGACCAAGAGACCCAGTACTTC
NA TRBJ2-7 TRBV6-5 NA CASSRTKADSYEQYF TGTGCCAGCAGCCGTACTAAAGCGGACTCGTACGAGCAGTACTTC
NA TRBJ1-5 TRBV5-6 NA CASSLGDSIDQPQHF TGTGCCAGCAGCTTGGGAGACAGCATAGATCAGCCCCAGCATTTT
NA TRBJ2-5 TRBV4-3 NA CASSNRAGAHQETQYF TGCGCCAGCAGCAACCGAGCTGGAGCGCACCAAGAGACCCAGTACTTC
NA TRBJ2-3 TRBV28 NA CASSLFGQGTDTQYF TGTGCCAGCAGTTTATTCGGGCAGGGGACAGATACGCAGTATTTT
NA TRBJ2-6 TRBV25-1 NA CASSAHPGSGANVLTF TGTGCCAGCAGTGCTCATCCAGGGTCTGGGGCCAACGTCCTGACTTTC
NA TRBJ1-2 TRBV28 NA CASSLGGADLNYGYTF TGTGCCAGCAGTTTAGGGGGGGCAGACCTTAACTATGGCTACACCTTC
NA TRBJ1-2 TRBV18 NA CASSPEESSGTF TGTGCCAGCTCACCGGAGGAAAGTAGTGGTACCTTC
NA TRBJ2-7 TRBV19 TRBD1 CASRRRTGTSYEQYF TGTGCCAGCCGGCGGAGGACAGGGACATCCTACGAGCAGTACTTC
NA TRBJ1-5 TRBV28 NA CASSFFKGMGNQPQHF TGTGCCAGCAGTTTTTTTAAGGGGATGGGCAATCAGCCCCAGCATTTT
NA TRBJ1-1 TRBV25-1 NA CASKGHRPEAFF TGTGCCAGCAAGGGACATCGGCCTGAAGCTTTCTTT
once TRBJ2-1 TRBV29-1 NA CSVDRAGTVEQFF TGCAGCGTTGATCGGGCGGGGACGGTCGAGCAGTTCTTC
few TRBJ1-1 TRBV5-1 TRBD1 CASSWGTGGGAEAFF TGCGCCAGCAGCTGGGGGACAGGGGGCGGCGCTGAAGCTTTCTTT
NA TRBJ1-1 TRBV5-4 TRBD1 CASSLRQGAELITEAFF TGTGCCAGCAGCTTAAGACAGGGGGCTGAATTGATAACTGAAGCTTTCTTT
NA TRBJ2-1 TRBV11-2 TRBD1 CASSIGTGRANEQFF TGTGCCAGCAGCATCGGGACAGGGAGGGCCAATGAGCAGTTCTTC
NA TRBJ1-1 TRBV19 TRBD1 CASSVSGGPGAFF TGTGCCAGTAGTGTTTCAGGGGGTCCGGGGGCTTTCTTT
NA TRBJ2-3 TRBV19 NA CASSSFGDLGRDTQYF TGTGCCAGTAGTAGTTTCGGGGACTTAGGCAGAGATACGCAGTATTTT
NA TRBJ2-1 TRBV7-9 NA CASSLSLAGAVNEQFF TGTGCCAGCAGCTTATCTCTTGCGGGGGCCGTCAATGAGCAGTTCTTC
NA TRBJ2-3 TRBV15 TRBD1 CATSRAQGSTDTQYF TGTGCCACCAGCAGAGCACAGGGGAGCACAGATACGCAGTATTTT